A selection of T cell receptor beta chains follows, all from one sample in a study of T cell responses to AZD1222 COVID-19 vaccine. Sequenced by immunoSEQ multiplex PCR; TCRdb stores in-frame clones only, minus some. The data contain about 120,000 clones, about 88% of them singletons. Here the sequenced sample was peripheral blood, taken on day 0 of AZD1222 vaccination. These receptors all stem from an adult in good health. Each CDR3 is given without its conserved first and last residue.

j_call v_call cdr3_aa
TRBJ2-1 TRBV11-3 ASSPGGSYNEQF
TRBJ1-1 TRBV6-5 ASSRTGEPEAF
TRBJ2-2 TRBV5-1 ASSLGLGAHTGELF
TRBJ2-1 TRBV7-9 ASSLRGLGIYNEQF
TRBJ2-2 TRBV6-1 ASSEPKGAPNTGELF
TRBJ2-7 TRBV5-1 ASSFGTSGEQY
TRBJ2-7 TRBV13 ASSGSRGEQY
TRBJ1-3 TRBV5-1 ASSRDNSGNTIY
TRBJ2-5 TRBV5-1 ASSLDSIPETQY
TRBJ2-5 TRBV4-2 ASSQNPRTDGGQY
TRBJ2-3 TRBV7-9 ASSYVSSPPTDTQY
TRBJ1-2 TRBV6-4 ASSPEENYGYT
TRBJ1-3 TRBV7-9 ASSLQFDSGNTIY
TRBJ2-5 TRBV28 ASSRLRGRETQY
TRBJ1-5 TRBV24-1 ATSAPISDQPQH
TRBJ2-1 TRBV19 ASSISSGKNYNEQF
TRBJ2-1 TRBV9 ASSVGKGSNEQF
TRBJ2-3 TRBV9 ASSVEGTQY
TRBJ1-6 TRBV5-1 ASSLESQSSYNSPLH
TRBJ2-1 TRBV5-6 ASSLVGTNGDEQF
TRBJ1-2 TRBV5-1 ASSLAEGSPNYGYT
TRBJ2-7 TRBV5-6 ASSSIGLAGTYEQY
TRBJ1-1 TRBV19 ASSRADIMNTEAF
TRBJ1-1 TRBV7-2 ASSLGGEWGLNTEAF
TRBJ1-2 TRBV20-1 SADQGHGYT
TRBJ1-2 TRBV11-2 ASSYHPTGGYT
TRBJ2-7 TRBV27 ASSFVGYEQY
TRBJ2-7 TRBV11-2 ASSFTGTAVYEQY
TRBJ2-2 TRBV28 ASRRGTGELF
TRBJ1-1 TRBV5-6 ASSQTEFPEAF
TRBJ1-2 TRBV6-5 ASRAAGGGYT
TRBJ2-1 TRBV29-1 SVDTGRNEQF
TRBJ2-7 TRBV18 ASSPPETIEQY
TRBJ1-2 TRBV5-4 ASSPQGAYGYT
TRBJ2-2 TRBV18 ASSPAAGATGELF
TRBJ2-1 TRBV5-1 ASSLWGELSEQF
TRBJ1-5 TRBV11-2 ASSSIPGDGNQPQH
TRBJ2-7 TRBV5-8 ASSLGIGGAYEQY
TRBJ2-3 TRBV10-1 ASSPTGIDTQY
TRBJ1-5 TRBV7-9 ASSLGQGQPQH
TRBJ2-7 TRBV10-3 AISVPSGSGYEQY
TRBJ2-3 TRBV5-4 ASSRSRGPFDTQY
TRBJ2-6 TRBV5-1 ASSSSGKGGANVLT
TRBJ1-2 TRBV5-6 ASSFPGSRQGYGYT
TRBJ1-1 TRBV6-4 ASSETGRDTEAF
TRBJ2-3 TRBV2 ASSGPLLAPSTDTQY
TRBJ2-1 TRBV24-1 ATSDLRASGSNEQF
TRBJ2-7 TRBV25-1 ASSEESEQY
TRBJ1-5 TRBV28 ASNSGWSGQPQH
TRBJ1-3 TRBV6-4 ASRARGAPQSGNTIY
TRBJ2-3 TRBV4-1 ASSQDRGASGLADTQY
TRBJ1-2 TRBV28 ASSRGLIGYT
TRBJ1-3 TRBV27 ASSFLRDSGNTIY